The 27 T cell receptor beta chains below come from one sample, sequenced in a study of shared clonotypes between healthy human individuals. The naive CD8 subset, CD45RO-negative cells positively selected for CCR7, excluded terminally differentiated effector memory CD45RA+ cells. Repertoires were generated with immunoSEQ multiplex PCR, while TCRdb's copy carries only in-frame clones and drops some. The sample has about 2 million clones; around 96% are singletons. The sequenced sample was naive CD8+ T cells sorted from blood. The source is a man younger than 30 in good health.

The rearrangement uses TRBV11-2 and TRBJ2-1; 9 positions agree with TRBD1. V lost 5 bases and J lost 1; bases outside the gene matches: 6. The germline V gene has CDR1 SGHAT and CDR2 FQNNGV. This CDR3 contains 16 residues. The CDR3 here is CASSPRTGESYNEQFF. The CDR3 DNA sequence: TGTGCCAGCAGCCCAAGGACAGGGGAGTCCTACAATGAGCAGTTCTTC.

The gene calls are TRBV6-6 and TRBJ1-4; D is uncertain. The CDR3 has 16 residues. The V gene's germline CDR1 is MNHNY and CDR2 SVGAGI (reference sequence). Trimming pared 1 base from V and 6 bases from J, leaving 15 bases between. CDR3 in DNA: TGTGCCAGCAGTTACTGGTTGAGGAACTTAGATGAAAAACTGTTTTTT. It translates to CASSYWLRNLDEKLFF.

The J gene is TRBJ2-5, the V gene TRBV4-1; TRBD1 matches at 10 bases. The V segment lost 1 base and the J segment 2 bases; nucleotides outside the gene matches: 10. This CDR3 is built from 18 residues. Germline-derived CDR1 and CDR2 are MGHRA and YSYEKL. Here the CDR3 DNA reads TGCGCCAGCAGCCAAGGAACCCCTCTGGACAGGGGGCAAGAGACCCAGTACTTC. Its protein product is CASSQGTPLDRGQETQYF.

The DNA of the CDR3 is TGTGCCAGCAGTTACGGGCAGGGGTTCTCCGAGCAGTACTTC. This gives the protein CASSYGQGFSEQYF. The chain employs TRBV6-5 and TRBJ2-7; possible D gene TRBD1, 6 bases. The CDR3 contains 14 residues. In germline, CDR1 is MNHEY, CDR2 SVGAGI. Trimming removed 2 bases from V and 6 bases from J, with 14 bases in between.

This clone was observed a handful of times. This specimen includes other DNA sequences encoding the same CDR3. The chain carries TRBV5-6 and TRBJ2-7, with TRBD1 matching over 7 bases. Per the germline V gene, CDR1 is SGHDT and CDR2 is YYEEEE. V lost 0 bases, J lost 3 bases, and 3 bases stayed unmatched. The CDR3 totals 14 residues. In DNA, the CDR3 is TGTGCCAGCAGCTTGGGGACAGGTTTCTACGAGCAGTACTTC. Encoded protein: CASSLGTGFYEQYF. The entire variable domain, with the rest obtained from reference TRBV5-6 and TRBJ2-7, is as follows: DAGVTQSPTHLIKTRGQQVTLRCSPKSGHDTVSWYQQALGQGPQFIFQYYEEEERQRGNFPDRFSGHQFPNYSSELNVNALLLGDSALYLCASSLGTGFYEQYFGPGTRLTVT.

Only a few counts were recorded for this clone. J is TRBJ1-2 and V is TRBV5-4; 11 bases align to TRBD1. The germline V gene has CDR1 SGHNT and CDR2 YYREEE (reference sequence). V was clipped by 3 bases and J by 4 bases; unmatched bases: 2. This CDR3 comprises 14 residues. The CDR3 DNA reads TGTGCCAGCAGCTGGGACAGGGGGGGCTATGGCTACACCTTC. It is translated as CASSWDRGGYGYTF.

Comment on this clone: Other DNA sequences within the sample encode an identical CDR3. The chain combines TRBV4-3 with TRBJ2-7; D is uncertain. The length of the CDR3 is 13 residues. CDR1 LGHNA and CDR2 YSLEER come from the germline V gene. Trimming cost V 0 bases and J 4 bases, with 7 bases left between them. The CDR3 bases are TGCGCCAGCAGCCAAGATCGGGCATACGAGCAGTACTTC. Protein: CASSQDRAYEQYF.

Comments on this clone: The sample holds other DNA sequences that translate to the same CDR3. The rearrangement joins TRBV6-5 to TRBJ1-1; D remains unclear. The CDR3 has 14 amino acids. The germline V gene encodes CDR1 MNHEY and CDR2 SVGAGI. The V end lost 2 bases, the J end lost 5 bases, and 12 bases lay between the germline ends. The CDR3 protein is CASSYNEGRTEAFF. CDR3 DNA sequence: TGTGCCAGCAGTTACAATGAGGGTAGGACTGAAGCTTTCTTT.

The chain recombines TRBV15 with TRBJ1-1, with D maybe TRBD1 (6 bases). The CDR3 covers 15 residues. V lost 6 bases and J lost 0, with 14 bases in between. Germline V gene lookup returns CDR1 LNHNV and CDR2 YYDKDF (reference sequence). For the CDR3, the DNA is TGTGCCACCAGGGACAGAGGGTTAATGAACACTGAAGCTTTCTTT. This translates into CATRDRGLMNTEAFF.

This sequence joins TRBV7-8 and TRBJ1-1, with D perhaps TRBD1 (5 bases). V dropped 1 base and J dropped 1 base, with 7 bases sitting between them. Germline assignment: CDR1 SGHVS and CDR2 FQNEAQ. The CDR3 runs to 14 residues. The CDR3 region has the DNA TGTGCCAGCAGCTTAGTTGGGGGGAACACTGAAGCTTTCTTT. It translates to CASSLVGGNTEAFF.

The rearrangement uses TRBV5-1 and TRBJ2-1, with D tentatively TRBD1 or TRBD2 (5 bases each). CDR1 and CDR2 from the germline V gene are SGHRS and YFSETQ. This CDR3 is 15 amino acids long. Deletions cut 4 bases from V and 2 bases from J, with 13 bases between. CDR3 bases: TGCGCCAGCAGCCCCTCTACGGGGCCCTACAATGAGCAGTTCTTC. Encoded protein: CASSPSTGPYNEQFF.

J is TRBJ2-2 and V is TRBV2, with 12 bases lining up with TRBD1. After removal of 3 bases from V and 9 bases from J, the junction contained 5 bases not matched to a gene. CDR1 SNHLY and CDR2 FYNNEI come from the germline V gene. The CDR3 has 15 residues. CDR3 DNA: TGTGCCAGCAGTGAGGGGACAGGGGGCAACTGGGAGCTGTTTTTT. Its protein product is CASSEGTGGNWELFF. The full variable domain, in which reference TRBV2 and TRBJ2-2 provide the parts outside the CDR3, is EPEVTQTPSHQVTQMGQEVILRCVPISNHLYFYWYRQILGQKVEFLVSFYNNEISEKSEIFDDQFSVERPDGSNFTLKIRSTKLEDSAMYFCASSEGTGGNWELFFGEGSRLTVL.

This clone was seen just once. V gene TRBV29-1 combines with J gene TRBJ2-3; maybe TRBD2 (5 bases). The ends were cut back, 3 bases at V and 5 bases at J, with 12 bases in the middle. Looked up from germline, CDR1 is SQVTM and CDR2 is ANQGSEA. The CDR3 is 13 residues long. The CDR3 nucleotides are TGCAGCGTTGAGGGCTACCGGGGAGATACGCAGTATTTT. Translation: CSVEGYRGDTQYF.

The chain carries TRBV30 and TRBJ1-3; D is unclear. CDR3 length: 13 residues. The germline CDR1 and CDR2 sequences are GTSNPN and SVGIG (reference sequence). The germline V and J ends were trimmed by 7 bases and 1 base, with 11 bases remaining between them. The CDR3 region is CASAPGSGNTIYF. The CDR3 region has the DNA TGTGCCTCGGCCCCTGGATCTGGAAACACCATATATTTT.

The chain couples TRBV27 to TRBJ2-5; no clear D gene. V lost 4 bases and J lost 6, with 12 bases in between. The CDR3 runs to 13 residues. The germline CDR1 and CDR2 sequences are MNHEY and SMNVEV (reference sequence). This CDR3 reads CASSYATEQTQYF. The DNA for the CDR3 is TGTGCCAGCAGTTACGCTACGGAGCAGACCCAGTACTTC.

The chain combines TRBV28 with TRBJ2-7; D is unresolved. The V gene lost 2 bases and the J gene lost 6 bases, with 11 bases spanning the gap. Germline values: CDR1 MDHEN, CDR2 SYDVKM. The CDR3 runs to 13 residues. CDR3 DNA: TGTGCCAGCAGTTTAGGCGCTTGGGTCGAGCAGTACTTC. It is translated as CASSLGAWVEQYF.

This clone was counted once. The chain has TRBV19 and TRBJ2-3, with D perhaps matching TRBD1 (6 bases). Per germline, CDR1 LNHDA and CDR2 SQIVND (reference sequence). This CDR3 has 14 amino acids. The ends were cut back, 3 bases at V and 5 bases at J, with 12 bases in the middle. CDR3: CASSINREIDTQYF. CDR3 sequence (DNA): TGTGCCAGTAGTATTAACAGGGAAATAGATACGCAGTATTTT.

This chain connects TRBV30 to TRBJ2-4; weak D call: TRBD2 (5 bases). The CDR3 length is 14 residues. Trimming stripped 5 bases from V and 8 bases from J, with 19 bases between. Per germline, CDR1 GTSNPN and CDR2 SVGIG (reference sequence). The CDR3 nucleotides are TGTGCCTGGGGAACGGGCCTCACCGGGGACATTCAGTACTTC. It is translated as CAWGTGLTGDIQYF.

CDR3 DNA: TGTGCCAGTAGTATGGAGACTAGCGGGAGTATCTACGAGCAGTACTTC. The encoded protein is CASSMETSGSIYEQYF. The chain links TRBV19 to TRBJ2-7; 12 nucleotides agree with TRBD2. Germline V gene lookup returns CDR1 LNHDA and CDR2 SQIVND (reference sequence). The V segment lost 3 bases and the J segment 3 bases; nucleotides outside the gene matches: 6. This CDR3 has 16 amino acids.

V usage is TRBV7-9 and J usage is TRBJ2-1; TRBD1 aligns across 7 bases. Trimming at V came to 4 bases and at J to 4 bases, leaving 10 bases not matched to a gene. This CDR3 region has 16 residues. Germline assignment: CDR1 SEHNR and CDR2 FQNEAQ (reference sequence). CDR3 amino acids: CASSSGPGGDYNEQFF. CDR3 nucleotide sequence: TGTGCCAGCAGCTCTGGACCAGGGGGAGATTACAATGAGCAGTTCTTC.

In the case of this clone: The sample carries other DNA sequences with the same CDR3. The V call is TRBV30, the J call TRBJ1-2; D not resolved. CDR1 is GTSNPN and CDR2 is SVGIG in the germline V gene (reference sequence). This CDR3 is built from 11 residues. V was pared by 2 bases and J by 6 bases, with 7 bases between. CDR3 nucleotide sequence: TGTGCCTGGAGTTTGGGAGATGGCTACACCTTC. Translating it yields CAWSLGDGYTF.

This sequence joins TRBV5-6 and TRBJ1-1; D might be TRBD1 (5 bases). This CDR3 is 15 amino acids long. Germline CDR1 reads SGHDT; CDR2 reads YYEEEE. Trimming removed 2 bases from V and 3 bases from J, with 14 bases in between. The CDR3 sequence: CASSFWAGWDTEAFF. DNA for the CDR3: TGTGCCAGCAGCTTTTGGGCAGGGTGGGACACTGAAGCTTTCTTT.

The chain carries TRBV4-2 and TRBJ2-7; possible D gene TRBD2, 5 bases. With 0 bases removed from V and 3 bases from J, the gap between germline ends came to 15 bases. Germline CDR1 reads LGHNA; CDR2 reads YNFKEQ. The CDR3 runs to 16 residues. The CDR3 reads CASSQDRHQGGYEQYF. As DNA, the CDR3 is TGTGCCAGCAGCCAAGATAGACATCAAGGAGGCTACGAGCAGTACTTC.

V usage is TRBV9 and J usage is TRBJ2-1; D is uncertain. The CDR3 has 14 amino acids. CDR1 SGDLS and CDR2 YYNGEE come from the germline V gene. V was trimmed by 0 bases and J by 4 bases, leaving 8 bases between them. CDR3 bases: TGTGCCAGCAGCGTAGATGCCTTGTACAATGAGCAGTTCTTC. This sequence encodes CASSVDALYNEQFF.

V and J are TRBV7-9 and TRBJ2-4; 11 nucleotides agree with TRBD1. The CDR3 runs 13 residues. Looked up from germline, CDR1 is SEHNR and CDR2 is FQNEAQ (reference sequence). After removal of 5 bases from V and 11 bases from J, the junction contained 5 bases not matched to a gene. CDR3 residues: CASSPGTGGLQYF. The CDR3 region has the DNA TGTGCCAGCAGCCCAGGGACAGGGGGTCTTCAGTACTTC.

This chain uses TRBV5-1 with TRBJ2-4; D is ambiguous. Trimming pared 0 bases from V and 0 bases from J, leaving 4 bases between. The CDR3 is 14 amino acids. Germline V lookup: CDR1 SGHRS, CDR2 YFSETQ. The CDR3 bases are TGCGCCAGCAGCTTGGACCTAGCCAAAAACATTCAGTACTTC. It encodes CASSLDLAKNIQYF.

V usage is TRBV21-1 and J usage is TRBJ2-2; the table calls TRBD1, which could not be checked here. TRBV21-1 is a listed pseudogene. The CDR3 loop spans 16 amino acids. CDR3 protein: CASSKVGRGDTGELFF. The CDR3 nucleotides read TGTGCCAGCAGCAAAGTGGGCAGGGGGGACACCGGGGAGCTGTTTTTT.